Following are 22 T cell receptor beta chains from one sample sequenced in a study of blood T cells in healthy people across ages (dated by TCRdb to the mid-2010s). The method behind the library was 5' RACE. The sequencer was an Illumina HiSeq 2500. A second PCR of about 6 to 11 cycles was performed with a sample-barcoded 5' primer and a J-beta primer mix. Using fastp trimming at Q25 and MiXCR clonotype assembly, TCRdb reanalyzed the public sequencing data and kept in-frame beta chains. Duplicate CDR3 protein sequences are folded into a single record with the most common DNA and genes. This sample gives around 870,000 distinct CDR3 sequences in total; roughly 26% of them show up just once. The top ten clonotypes cover around a sixth of the sample. Sequenced: blood. These receptors were collected from a woman older than 75 in good health.

The chain couples TRBV13 to TRBJ1-1, with 8 nucleotides matching TRBD1. The CDR3 is 15 amino acids. Germline lookup yields CDR1 PRHDT and CDR2 FYEKMQ (reference sequence). J gave up 3 bases and V 5 bases, and 8 bases lay outside the gene matches. CDR3 DNA: TGTGCCAGCAGCCCTCAATGGGGACAGGACACTGAAGCTTTCTTT. Translation: CASSPQWGQDTEAFF.

This clonotype came up a few times. The chain couples TRBV5-1 to TRBJ1-1; TRBD1 matches at 7 bases. Unmatched junction bases numbered 9, after V lost 4 bases and J lost 0 bases. This CDR3 contains 16 residues. Germline values: CDR1 SGHRS, CDR2 YFSETQ. DNA of the CDR3: TGCGCCAGCAGCCCCATAGGGGACAGCATGAACACTGAAGCTTTCTTT. Translation gives CASSPIGDSMNTEAFF.

A few counts support this clonotype. The V and J genes are TRBV7-9 and TRBJ1-1; the match to TRBD1 covers 7 bases. Germline CDR1 and CDR2: SEHNR and FQNEAQ (reference sequence). This CDR3 comprises 14 residues. J lost 4 bases, V lost 5 bases, and 7 bases had no gene match. The CDR3 DNA reads TGTGCCAGCAGCGTTCAGGGGGTGGGCACTGAAGCTTTCTTT. Protein: CASSVQGVGTEAFF.

This clonotype has a count of ten or more. This CDR3 reads CASSWRDVSSYNSPLHF. CDR3 nucleotides: TGCGCCAGCAGCTGGAGGGACGTCAGCTCCTATAATTCACCCCTCCACTTT. The genes are TRBV5-1 and TRBJ1-6; a weak D match, TRBD1 (5 bases). The ends were cut back, 3 bases at V and 0 bases at J, with 13 bases in the middle. The germline V gene has CDR1 SGHRS and CDR2 YFSETQ. The CDR3 consists of 17 residues.

Notes on this clonotype: A much larger clone differs by one base, so this may be a read error. The chain's CDR3 is CASSSEEGEQYF. The CDR3 nucleotides read TGTGCCAGCAGCTCGGAAGAGGGCGAGCAGTACTTC. The chain recombines TRBV7-9 with TRBJ2-5; a possible D gene is TRBD2 (5 bases). The DNA end lines up better with TRBJ2-7; the J call may be wrong. This CDR3 is built from 12 residues. The germline gives CDR1 SEHNR, CDR2 FQNEAQ (reference sequence).

The genes are TRBV20-1 and TRBJ2-7; 8 positions match TRBD2. V was clipped by 3 bases and J by 6 bases; unmatched bases: 7. From germline, CDR1 is DFQATT and CDR2 SNEGSKA (reference sequence). The CDR3 runs 13 residues. For the CDR3, the DNA is TGCAGTGCTAGCCCGGGAGGGCTGAGCGAGCAGTACTTC. Protein sequence: CSASPGGLSEQYF.

This chain joins TRBV12-3 or TRBV12-4 and TRBJ2-4; 10 bases are shared with TRBD2. The DNA end is a closer match to TRBJ2-7, so the J assignment may be wrong. This CDR3 contains 15 residues. CDR3 amino acids: CASRQTGTSVHEQYF. As DNA, the CDR3 is TGTGCCAGCAGACAAACCGGGACTAGCGTCCACGAGCAGTACTTC.

About this clonotype: Since a much larger clone is just one base distant, this may be a read error. J is TRBJ1-5 and V is TRBV7-2; weak D call: TRBD1 (5 bases). The V end lost 11 bases, the J end lost 2 bases, and 16 bases lay between the germline ends. The CDR3 contains 14 residues. Germline lookup yields CDR1 SGHTA and CDR2 FQGNSA. CDR3 nucleotide sequence: TGTGCCGGCCGATTGGGGCGGGGCAATCAGCCCCAGCATTTT. This gives the protein CAGRLGRGNQPQHF.

This clonotype occurred a few times. The chain has TRBV7-2 and TRBJ2-4; no definite D call. The germline V and J ends were trimmed by 8 bases and 2 bases, with 19 bases remaining between them. CDR1 and CDR2 from the germline V gene are SGHTA and FQGNSA. The CDR3 totals 16 residues. This CDR3 is CASSRIGVQTKNIQYF. CDR3 coding DNA: TGTGCCAGCTCAAGAATTGGGGTACAGACCAAAAACATTCAGTACTTC.

The V and J genes are TRBV14 and TRBJ1-2; 8 nucleotides match TRBD1. The CDR3 has 15 amino acids. Germline CDR1 is SGHDN and CDR2 is FVKESK. J lost 4 bases, V lost 0 bases, and 4 bases had no gene match. The CDR3 DNA follows: TGTGCCAGCAGCCAAGACAGGGGGCTCATCTATGGCTACACCTTC. This gives the protein CASSQDRGLIYGYTF.

This clonotype was recorded many times. The chain has TRBV7-2 and TRBJ1-1; TRBD1 might be the D (5 bases). In germline, CDR1 is SGHTA, CDR2 FQGNSA. Trimming stripped 6 bases from V and 2 bases from J, with 16 bases between. The CDR3 covers 15 residues. In DNA, the CDR3 is TGTGCCAGCAGTCGAGAGTGGGGCCATAACACTGAAGCTTTCTTT. Protein product: CASSREWGHNTEAFF.

This clonotype was observed many times. V is TRBV12-3 or TRBV12-4 and J is TRBJ2-3; 14 bases are shared with TRBD2. V lost 5 bases and J lost 6; bases outside the gene matches: 10. The CDR3 runs to 17 residues. CDR3 nucleotides: TGTGCCAGCAGTACCACCCCGGGACTAGCGGGAGCGGATACGCAGTATTTT. The encoded protein is CASSTTPGLAGADTQYF.

At least ten counts were recorded for this clonotype. CDR3 protein: CASSPSGTVETQYF. The CDR3 region has the DNA TGTGCCAGCAGCCCTAGCGGGACCGTTGAGACCCAGTACTTC. The chain employs TRBV7-2 and TRBJ2-5; TRBD2 aligns across 9 bases. The J segment lost 5 bases and the V segment lost 5 bases, leaving 6 bases of the junction unmatched. CDR3 length equals 14 residues. Germline V lookup: CDR1 SGHTA, CDR2 FQGNSA.

A few counts support this clonotype. The V call is TRBV7-2, the J call TRBJ2-2; a weak D match, TRBD1 (5 bases). The germline gives CDR1 SGHTA, CDR2 FQGNSA. The CDR3 covers 15 residues. V lost 4 bases to trimming and J lost 5 bases, with 14 bases between them. CDR3 nucleotide sequence: TGTGCCAGCAGCTCATGGACAACCCAGACCGGGGAGCTGTTTTTT. It translates to CASSSWTTQTGELFF.

This clonotype was seen a few times. The chain employs TRBV2 and TRBJ1-6; D not resolved. Germline values: CDR1 SNHLY, CDR2 FYNNEI. CDR3 size: 15 residues. V was pared by 0 bases and J by 6 bases, with 9 bases between. CDR3 sequence: CASSEAAVPNSPLHF. Written as DNA, the CDR3 is TGTGCCAGCAGTGAAGCGGCGGTGCCTAATTCACCCCTCCACTTT. Variable domain in full (rest from reference TRBV2 and TRBJ1-6): EPEVTQTPSHQVTQMGQEVILRCVPISNHLYFYWYRQILGQKVEFLVSFYNNEISEKSEIFDDQFSVERPDGSNFTLKIRSTKLEDSAMYFCASSEAAVPNSPLHFGNGTRLTVT.

In the case of this clonotype: Lacking the conserved final phenylalanine or tryptophan, this CDR3 likely reflects a read error. This chain joins TRBV18 and TRBJ2-1; 10 nucleotides line up with TRBD1. With V trimmed by 3 bases and J by 4 bases, 0 bases remained unmatched. The CDR3 sequence is 14 residues long. Germline V gives CDR1 KGHSH, CDR2 LQKENI. The CDR3 DNA reads TGTGCCAGCTCACCGGGACAGGGGTACAATGAGCAGTTCGTC. This codes for CASSPGQGYNEQFV.

This chain connects TRBV3-1 to TRBJ1-5; no clear D. CDR3 length: 13 residues. Per germline, CDR1 LGHDT and CDR2 YNNKEL (reference sequence). The V and J ends lost 5 bases and 3 bases respectively, with 8 bases between them. Here the CDR3 reads CASSSQANQPQHF. The CDR3 DNA reads as TGTGCCAGCAGCTCTCAAGCCAATCAGCCCCAGCATTTT.

This clonotype was found many times. The gene calls are TRBV12-3 or TRBV12-4 and TRBJ2-5; 8 bases map to TRBD2. The CDR3 totals 13 residues. V was pared by 8 bases and J by 4 bases, with 6 bases of the junction left unmatched. DNA of the CDR3: TGTGCCAGCGCCCGGGGGGGAGTAGAGACCCAGTACTTC. Its protein product is CASARGGVETQYF.

V is TRBV28 and J is TRBJ2-1; the match to TRBD2 covers 8 bases. The CDR3 has 14 residues. Per germline, CDR1 MDHEN and CDR2 SYDVKM. Trimming removed 5 bases from V and 12 bases from J; junction bases left unmatched: 12. CDR3 sequence reads: CASSPLGLEVRQFF. The CDR3 DNA reads TGTGCCAGCAGTCCCTTGGGACTAGAGGTCAGGCAGTTCTTC. Based on the CDR3 plus reference TRBV28 and TRBJ2-1, the full variable domain is DVKVTQSSRYLVKRTGEKVFLECVQDMDHENMFWYRQDPGLGLRLIYFSYDVKMKEKGDIPEGYSVSREKKERFSLILESASTNQTSMYLCASSPLGLEVRQFFGPGTRLTVL.

This clonotype was observed a few times. The chain combines TRBV12-3 or TRBV12-4 with TRBJ2-2; 7 bases align to TRBD1. V lost 3 bases and J lost 3; bases outside the gene matches: 4. The CDR3 runs 15 residues. The chain's CDR3 is CASSFRQGDTGELFF. CDR3 sequence (DNA): TGTGCCAGCAGTTTCCGACAGGGAGACACCGGGGAGCTGTTTTTT.

The table lists this clonotype with many counts. V and J are TRBV20-1 and TRBJ2-3; D remains unclear. Trimming took 0 bases from V and 5 from J, leaving 18 bases between them. Per germline, CDR1 DFQATT and CDR2 SNEGSKA (reference sequence). This CDR3 is 16 amino acids long. In DNA form, the CDR3 reads TGCAGTGCTAGAGATGAGTCTCTAGTTGTTGGAGATACGCAGTATTTT. Amino acid sequence: CSARDESLVVGDTQYF.

The sample holds many counts of this clonotype. This rearrangement joins TRBV6-2 or TRBV6-3 to TRBJ2-7, with 8 bases aligning to TRBD1. The junction had 8 bases not matched to a gene; V was cut back by 6 bases and J by 1 base. Germline lookup yields CDR1 MNHEY and CDR2 SVGEGT. This CDR3 comprises 15 residues. The CDR3 protein is CASRGHRGSSYEQYF. The CDR3 DNA is TGTGCCAGCAGGGGCCACAGGGGGTCATCCTACGAGCAGTACTTC.